This entry describes one TCR beta chain. Its specificity is unknown. Germline and junction disagree at one end, which may indicate a read error. This sample was included in a study of cytomegalovirus exposure and HLA in healthy donors. Study context: Around 89 million unique TCRs from HLA-typed donors made up an early data release.

Study results and caveats: Cytomegalovirus-associated TCR beta chains were listed, numbering some 170. Highly shared sequence variants in one cluster were likely a sequencing artifact.

The CDR3 loop spans 12 amino acids. CDR1 and CDR2 from the germline V gene are SEHNR and FQNEAQ (reference sequence). The PCR ran on 60 Vbeta and 13 Jbeta primers. The repertoire was sequenced with immunoSEQ multiplex PCR; TCRdb's copy has only in-frame clones and lacks some. The sample lists roughly 96,000 clones; roughly 74% were seen once. This chain connects TRBV7-9 to TRBJ2-3, with D perhaps matching TRBD2 (6 bases). This receptor was obtained from a woman between 70 and 85 years old in good health and CMV-seropositive. The source material was PBMCs. The DNA of the CDR3 is TGCGGAGCGGGTCTTCGCACAGATACGCAGTATTTT. It specifies CGAGLRTDTQYF.